This T cell receptor (beta chain) came from a study of response to subunit inactivated influenza vaccine. Comment on this clonotype: Its matching antigen is unknown.

Germline CDR1 reads DFQATT; CDR2 reads SNEGSKA (reference sequence). V lost 1 base and J 3 bases, leaving 19 bases between the germline ends. The CDR3 extends over 17 amino acids. The study, taken as a whole, reports: The authors offered the suggestion that each seasonal influenza vaccination recruits few new T cells.

TCRdb called the RT-PCR reads again in MiXCR, with one record for every CDR3 protein. The repertoire holds roughly 790,000 distinct CDR3 sequences, 20% to 25% seen once, with about 10% in the top ten. The material sequenced was PBMCs from blood, taken 5 days after vaccination. The rearrangement uses TRBV20-1 and TRBJ2-4; D is perhaps TRBD2 (5 bases). The receptor was isolated from a man aged 50-59 years who received an inactivated influenza vaccine. For the CDR3, the DNA is TGCAGTGCTAGAGGAGAGGGATGGAATGGGTTCAAAAACATTCAGTACTTC. Protein sequence: CSARGEGWNGFKNIQYF.